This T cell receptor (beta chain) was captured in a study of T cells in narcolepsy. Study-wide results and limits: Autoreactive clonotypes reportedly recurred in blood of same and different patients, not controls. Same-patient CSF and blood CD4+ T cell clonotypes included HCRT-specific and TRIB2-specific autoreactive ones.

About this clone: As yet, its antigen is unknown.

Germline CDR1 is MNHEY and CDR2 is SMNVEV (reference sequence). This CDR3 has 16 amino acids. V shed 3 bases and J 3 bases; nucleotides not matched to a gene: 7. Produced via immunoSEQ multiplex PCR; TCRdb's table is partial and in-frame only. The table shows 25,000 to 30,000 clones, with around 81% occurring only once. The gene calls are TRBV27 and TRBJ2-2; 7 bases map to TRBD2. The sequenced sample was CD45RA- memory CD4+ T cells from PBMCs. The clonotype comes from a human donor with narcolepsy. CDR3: CASSFSGVPDTGELFF. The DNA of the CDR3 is TGTGCCAGCAGTTTCAGCGGGGTCCCCGACACCGGGGAGCTGTTTTTT.